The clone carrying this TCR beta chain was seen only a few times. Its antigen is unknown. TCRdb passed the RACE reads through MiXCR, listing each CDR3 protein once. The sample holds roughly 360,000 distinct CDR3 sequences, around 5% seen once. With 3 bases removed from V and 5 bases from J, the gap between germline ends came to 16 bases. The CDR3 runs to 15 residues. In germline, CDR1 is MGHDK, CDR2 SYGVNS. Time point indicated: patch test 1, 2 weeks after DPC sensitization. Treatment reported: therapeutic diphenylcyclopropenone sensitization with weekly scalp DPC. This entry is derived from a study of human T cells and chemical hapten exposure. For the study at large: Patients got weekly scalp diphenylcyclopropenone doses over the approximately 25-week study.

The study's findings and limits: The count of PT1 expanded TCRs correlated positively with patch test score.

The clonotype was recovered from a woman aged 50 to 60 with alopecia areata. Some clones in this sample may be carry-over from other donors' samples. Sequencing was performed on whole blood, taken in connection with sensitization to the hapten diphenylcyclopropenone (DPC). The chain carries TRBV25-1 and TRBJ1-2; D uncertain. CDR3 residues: CASSETKGNTYGYTF. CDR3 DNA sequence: TGTGCCAGCAGTGAGACGAAAGGGAACACTTATGGCTACACCTTC.